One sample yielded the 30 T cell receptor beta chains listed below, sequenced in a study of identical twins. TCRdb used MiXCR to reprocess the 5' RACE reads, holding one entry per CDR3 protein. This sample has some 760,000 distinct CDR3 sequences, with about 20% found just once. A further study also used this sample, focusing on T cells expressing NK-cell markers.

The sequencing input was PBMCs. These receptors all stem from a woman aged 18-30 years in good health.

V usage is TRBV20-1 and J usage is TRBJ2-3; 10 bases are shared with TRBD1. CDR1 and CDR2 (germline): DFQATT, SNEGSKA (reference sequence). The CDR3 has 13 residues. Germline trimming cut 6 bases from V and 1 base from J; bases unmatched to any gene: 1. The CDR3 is CSATGGRTDTQYF. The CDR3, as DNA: TGCAGTGCGACAGGGGGCCGCACAGATACGCAGTATTTT.

Written as DNA, the CDR3 is TGCGCCAGCAGCCAGAAAAGGTGGAGCTCCTACGAGCAGTACTTC. The encoded protein is CASSQKRWSSYEQYF. The chain employs TRBV4-3 and TRBJ2-7; D remains unclear. Trimming pared 3 bases from V and 0 bases from J, leaving 12 bases between. Germline V gives CDR1 LGHNA, CDR2 YSLEER. The CDR3 consists of 15 residues.

The CDR3 protein is CSARGFGEGLYYNEQFF. The CDR3 coding sequence is TGCAGTGCTAGAGGTTTCGGGGAAGGCCTTTACTACAATGAGCAGTTCTTC. This chain joins TRBV20-1 and TRBJ2-1; tentatively, D is TRBD2 (5 bases). The CDR3 totals 17 residues. Germline-derived CDR1 and CDR2 are DFQATT and SNEGSKA (reference sequence). Trimming cost V 1 base and J 3 bases, with 19 bases left between them.

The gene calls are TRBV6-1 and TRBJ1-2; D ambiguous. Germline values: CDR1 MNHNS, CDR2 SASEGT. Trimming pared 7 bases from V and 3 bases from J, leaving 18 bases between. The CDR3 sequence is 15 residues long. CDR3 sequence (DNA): TGTGCCAGCACCCATTCAGATGCAGTCTACTATGGCTACACCTTC. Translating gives CASTHSDAVYYGYTF.

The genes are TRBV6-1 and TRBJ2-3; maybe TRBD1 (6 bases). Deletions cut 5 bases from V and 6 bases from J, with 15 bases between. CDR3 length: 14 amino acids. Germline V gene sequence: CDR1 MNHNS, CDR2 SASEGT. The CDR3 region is CASSTGPRLDTQYF. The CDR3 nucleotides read TGTGCCAGCAGTACAGGGCCCCGACTCGATACGCAGTATTTT.

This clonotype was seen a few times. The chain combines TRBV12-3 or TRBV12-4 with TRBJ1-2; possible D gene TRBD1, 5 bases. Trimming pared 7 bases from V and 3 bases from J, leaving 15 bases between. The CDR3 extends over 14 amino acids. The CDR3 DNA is TGTGCCAGCATTAAAAGGGTAGGGGACTATGGCTACACCTTC. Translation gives CASIKRVGDYGYTF.

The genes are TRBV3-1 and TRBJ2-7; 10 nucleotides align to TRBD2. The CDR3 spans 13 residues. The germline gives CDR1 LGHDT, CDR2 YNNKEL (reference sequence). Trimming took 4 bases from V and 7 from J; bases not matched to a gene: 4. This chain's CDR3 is CASSPVGLAEQYF. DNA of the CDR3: TGTGCCAGCAGCCCAGTGGGACTAGCGGAGCAGTACTTC.

Here the CDR3 reads CASSPKFGGVNNEQFF. CDR3 DNA: TGTGCCAGCAGCCCCAAGTTCGGGGGGGTCAACAATGAGCAGTTCTTC. V gene TRBV14 combines with J gene TRBJ2-1; 8 nucleotides match TRBD2. J gave up 5 bases and V 4 bases, and 10 bases lay outside the gene matches. The germline V gene encodes CDR1 SGHDN and CDR2 FVKESK. The length of the CDR3 is 16 residues.

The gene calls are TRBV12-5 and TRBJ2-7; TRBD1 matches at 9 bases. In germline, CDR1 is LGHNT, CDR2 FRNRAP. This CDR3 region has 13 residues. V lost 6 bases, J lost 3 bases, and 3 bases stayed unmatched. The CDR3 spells CASGGTGYYEQYF. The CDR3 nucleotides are TGTGCTAGTGGAGGGACAGGGTACTACGAGCAGTACTTC.

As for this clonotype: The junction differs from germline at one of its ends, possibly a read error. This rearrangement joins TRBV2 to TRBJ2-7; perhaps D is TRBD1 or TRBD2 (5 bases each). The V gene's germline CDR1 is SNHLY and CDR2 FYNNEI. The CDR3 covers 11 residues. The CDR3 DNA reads TGTGCCAGCAGTGAATCGGGGACCAGGATTTGG. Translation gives CASSESGTRIW.

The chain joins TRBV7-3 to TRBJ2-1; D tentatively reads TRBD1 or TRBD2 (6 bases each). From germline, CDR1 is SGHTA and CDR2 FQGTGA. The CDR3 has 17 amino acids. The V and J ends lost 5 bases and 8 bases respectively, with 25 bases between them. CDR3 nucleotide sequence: TGTGCCAGCAGCCTACAGACAGGTTCGGTTGGGGGGCATGAGCAGTTCTTC. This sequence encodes CASSLQTGSVGGHEQFF.

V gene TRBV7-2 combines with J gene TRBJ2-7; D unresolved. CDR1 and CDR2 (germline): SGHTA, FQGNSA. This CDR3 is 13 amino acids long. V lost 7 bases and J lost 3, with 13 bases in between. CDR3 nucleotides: TGTGCCAGCAAACCAGGAAATGACTACGAGCAGTACTTC. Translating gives CASKPGNDYEQYF.

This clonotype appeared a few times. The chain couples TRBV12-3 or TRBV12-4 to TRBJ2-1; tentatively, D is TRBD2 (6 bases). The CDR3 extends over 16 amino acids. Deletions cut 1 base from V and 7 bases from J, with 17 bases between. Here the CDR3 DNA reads TGTGCCAGCAGTTTAGAGCGGGTTCTCGTTTTGAATGAGCAGTTCTTC. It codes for CASSLERVLVLNEQFF.

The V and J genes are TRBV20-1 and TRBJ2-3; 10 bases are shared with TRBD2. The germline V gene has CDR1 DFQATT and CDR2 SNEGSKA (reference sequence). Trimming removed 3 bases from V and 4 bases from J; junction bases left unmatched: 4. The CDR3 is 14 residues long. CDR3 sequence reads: CSARSSGRPDTQYF. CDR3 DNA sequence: TGCAGTGCTAGGAGTAGCGGGAGGCCAGATACGCAGTATTTT.

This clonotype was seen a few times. CDR3 coding DNA: TGTGCCACCAGTGACCGTGGACAGGGGAGAAACTATGGCTACACCTTC. Translating it yields CATSDRGQGRNYGYTF. The chain is built from TRBV24-1 and TRBJ1-2; 9 bases map to TRBD1. The length of the CDR3 is 16 residues. Germline CDR1 KGHDR, CDR2 SFDVKD. V shed 4 bases and J 2 bases; nucleotides not matched to a gene: 7.

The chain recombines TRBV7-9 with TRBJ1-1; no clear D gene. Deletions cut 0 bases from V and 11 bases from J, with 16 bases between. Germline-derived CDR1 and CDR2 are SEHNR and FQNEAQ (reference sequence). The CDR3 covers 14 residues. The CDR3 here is CASSLANTGQEAFF. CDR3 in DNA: TGTGCCAGCAGCTTAGCGAACACCGGCCAGGAGGCTTTCTTT.

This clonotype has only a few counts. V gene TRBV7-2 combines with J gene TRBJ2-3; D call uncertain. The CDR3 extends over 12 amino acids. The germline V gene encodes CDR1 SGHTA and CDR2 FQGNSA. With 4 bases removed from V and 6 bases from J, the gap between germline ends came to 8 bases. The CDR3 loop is CASSSGYDTQYF. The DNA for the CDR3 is TGTGCCAGCAGCTCCGGATACGATACGCAGTATTTT.

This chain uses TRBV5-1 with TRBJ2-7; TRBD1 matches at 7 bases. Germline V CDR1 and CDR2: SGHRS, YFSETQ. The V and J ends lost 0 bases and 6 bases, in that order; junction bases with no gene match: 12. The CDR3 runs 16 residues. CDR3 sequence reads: CASSLDGTESTTEQYF. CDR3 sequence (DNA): TGCGCCAGCAGCTTGGATGGGACAGAATCTACGACCGAGCAGTACTTC.

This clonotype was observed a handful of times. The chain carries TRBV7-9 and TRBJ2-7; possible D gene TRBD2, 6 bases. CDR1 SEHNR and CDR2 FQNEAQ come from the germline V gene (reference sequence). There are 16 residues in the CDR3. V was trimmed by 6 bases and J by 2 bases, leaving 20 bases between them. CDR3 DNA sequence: TGTGCCAGCAGTCTTTACTCCGGGACTCCAACCTACGAGCAGTACTTC. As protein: CASSLYSGTPTYEQYF.

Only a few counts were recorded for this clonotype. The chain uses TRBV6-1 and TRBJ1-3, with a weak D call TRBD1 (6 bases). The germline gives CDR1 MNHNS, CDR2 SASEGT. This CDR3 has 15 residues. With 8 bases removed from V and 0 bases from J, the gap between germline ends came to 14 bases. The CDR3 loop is CASRQAYFSGNTIYF. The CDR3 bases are TGTGCCAGCCGACAGGCATACTTCTCTGGAAACACCATATATTTT.

CDR3 sequence: CASTTSGVSQETQYF. In nucleotides, the CDR3 is TGCGCCAGCACCACTAGCGGGGTCTCTCAAGAGACCCAGTACTTC. The chain is built from TRBV5-1 and TRBJ2-5; 10 bases line up with TRBD2. Germline V gene data show CDR1 as SGHRS and CDR2 as YFSETQ. V shed 6 bases, J shed 2 bases, and the junction held 7 bases outside the gene matches. The CDR3 runs 15 residues.

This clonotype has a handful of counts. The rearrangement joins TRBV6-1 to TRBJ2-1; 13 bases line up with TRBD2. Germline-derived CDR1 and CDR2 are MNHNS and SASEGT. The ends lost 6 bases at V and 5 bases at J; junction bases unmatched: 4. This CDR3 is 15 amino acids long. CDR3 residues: CASRLAGGPNNEQFF. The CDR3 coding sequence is TGTGCCAGCAGACTAGCGGGAGGGCCTAACAATGAGCAGTTCTTC.

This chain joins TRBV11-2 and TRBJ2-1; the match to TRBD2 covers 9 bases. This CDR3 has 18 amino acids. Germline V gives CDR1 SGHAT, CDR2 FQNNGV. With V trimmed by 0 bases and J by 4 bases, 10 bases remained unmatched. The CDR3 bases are TGTGCCAGCAGCTTAGATCCGGGACTAGCTGAGGGATACAATGAGCAGTTCTTC. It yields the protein CASSLDPGLAEGYNEQFF.

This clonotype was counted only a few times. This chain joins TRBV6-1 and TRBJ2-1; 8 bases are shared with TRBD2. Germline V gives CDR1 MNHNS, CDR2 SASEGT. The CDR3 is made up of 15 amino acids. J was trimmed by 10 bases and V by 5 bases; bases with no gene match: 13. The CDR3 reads CASSLTGGSSGEQFF. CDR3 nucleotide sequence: TGTGCCAGCAGTCTAACGGGGGGGTCGTCGGGCGAGCAGTTCTTC.

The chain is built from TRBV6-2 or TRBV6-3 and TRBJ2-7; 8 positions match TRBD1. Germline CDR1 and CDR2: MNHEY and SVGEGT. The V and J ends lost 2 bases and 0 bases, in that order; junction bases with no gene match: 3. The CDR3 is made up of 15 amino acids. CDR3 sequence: CASSYRTGSSYEQYF. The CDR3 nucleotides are TGTGCCAGCAGTTACCGGACAGGGAGCTCCTACGAGCAGTACTTC.

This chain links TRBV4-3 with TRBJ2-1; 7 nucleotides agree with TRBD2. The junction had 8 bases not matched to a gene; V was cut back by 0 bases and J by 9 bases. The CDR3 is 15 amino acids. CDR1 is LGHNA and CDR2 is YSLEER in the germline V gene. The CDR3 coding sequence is TGCGCCAGCAGCCAAGAAGGAGGGAGGGCTTCTGAGCAGTTCTTC. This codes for CASSQEGGRASEQFF.

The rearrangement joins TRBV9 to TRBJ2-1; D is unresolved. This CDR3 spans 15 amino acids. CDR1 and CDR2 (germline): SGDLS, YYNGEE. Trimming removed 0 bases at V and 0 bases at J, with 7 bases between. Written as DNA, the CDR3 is TGTGCCAGCAGCGTAGCGTCCAACTCCTACAATGAGCAGTTCTTC. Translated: CASSVASNSYNEQFF.

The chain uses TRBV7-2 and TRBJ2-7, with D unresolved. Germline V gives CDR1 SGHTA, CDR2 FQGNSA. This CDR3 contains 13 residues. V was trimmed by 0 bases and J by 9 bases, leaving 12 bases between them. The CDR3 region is CASSLAPEYRQYF. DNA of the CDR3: TGTGCCAGCAGCTTAGCGCCGGAGTACAGGCAGTACTTC.

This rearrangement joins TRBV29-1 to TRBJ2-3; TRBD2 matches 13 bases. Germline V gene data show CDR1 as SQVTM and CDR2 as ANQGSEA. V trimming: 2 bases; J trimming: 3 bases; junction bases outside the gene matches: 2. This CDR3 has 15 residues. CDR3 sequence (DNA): TGCAGCGTTGAAACTAGCGGGGGGGCAACAGATACGCAGTATTTT. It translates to CSVETSGGATDTQYF.

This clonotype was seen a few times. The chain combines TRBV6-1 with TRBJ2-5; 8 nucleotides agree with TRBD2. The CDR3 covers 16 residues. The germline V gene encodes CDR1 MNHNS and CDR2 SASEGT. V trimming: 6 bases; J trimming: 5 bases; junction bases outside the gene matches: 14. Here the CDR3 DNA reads TGTGCCAGCAGGGGATTAGCGGGGCCCCGGCGGGAGACCCAGTACTTC. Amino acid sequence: CASRGLAGPRRETQYF.